What follows is one TCR beta chain and its context. Germline values: CDR1 MNHNS, CDR2 SASEGT. The CDR3 has 16 amino acids. J was trimmed by 11 bases and V by 2 bases; bases with no gene match: 9. The data were obtained in a study of blood T cell repertoires in COVID-19. Generated by immunoSEQ multiplex PCR, the TCRdb table keeps only in-frame clones and is missing some. Seen here are hundreds of thousands of clones, 70% to 90% observed once, and the top ten hold 2% to 2.5%. This clonotype was sampled from a woman aged 35 to 49 with acute COVID-19. The sequenced sample consisted of PBMCs or T cells enriched from blood (not recorded which). V and J are TRBV6-1 and TRBJ2-1; 13 bases map to TRBD2. CDR3 DNA sequence: TGTGCCAGCAGTGAATCCGGGACTAGCGGGGAGTTACAGCAGTTCTTC. Amino acids: CASSESGTSGELQQFF.